This T cell receptor beta chain was captured by sequencing in a study of somatic mutations in cytotoxic T cells in rheumatoid arthritis. Study summary: Patients had around 31 ml EDTA blood drawn right after diagnosis, before any treatment.

Positive magnetic bead selection isolated CD4+ and CD8+ cells, and flow cytometry checked purity. Study-level findings and limits: For rheumatoid arthritis patients, CD8+ clonality increased with age, whereas it did not in healthy controls.

Regarding this clone: Its specificity is not known.

V was cut by 8 bases and J by 3 bases, with 14 bases left in between. The germline CDR1 and CDR2 sequences are MNHNS and SASEGT. This CDR3 contains 14 residues. Sequenced by immunoSEQ multiplex PCR; TCRdb stores in-frame clones only, minus some. The sample records more than 20,000 clones, approximately 81% being singletons. The chain links TRBV6-1 to TRBJ1-5; D is undetermined. The origin of this receptor is an adult with rheumatoid arthritis. Sequenced input: CD8+ T cells sorted from blood. The CDR3 region is CASRDILFNQPQHF. CDR3 sequence (DNA): TGTGCCAGCCGCGACATACTCTTCAATCAGCCCCAGCATTTT.